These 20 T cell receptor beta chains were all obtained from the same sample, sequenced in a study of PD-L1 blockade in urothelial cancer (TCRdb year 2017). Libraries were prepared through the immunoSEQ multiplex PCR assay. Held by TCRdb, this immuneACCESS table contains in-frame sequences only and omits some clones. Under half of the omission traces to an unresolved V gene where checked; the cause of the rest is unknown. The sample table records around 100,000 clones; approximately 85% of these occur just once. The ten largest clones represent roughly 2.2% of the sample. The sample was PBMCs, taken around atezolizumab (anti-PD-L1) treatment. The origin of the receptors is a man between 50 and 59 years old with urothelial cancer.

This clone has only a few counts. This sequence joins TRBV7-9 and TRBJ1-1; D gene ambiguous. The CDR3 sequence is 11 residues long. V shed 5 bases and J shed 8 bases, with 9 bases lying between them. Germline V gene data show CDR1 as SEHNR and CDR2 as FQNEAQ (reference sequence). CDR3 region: CASSPSGEAFF. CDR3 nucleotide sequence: TGTGCCAGCAGCCCTTCGGGGGAAGCTTTCTTT.

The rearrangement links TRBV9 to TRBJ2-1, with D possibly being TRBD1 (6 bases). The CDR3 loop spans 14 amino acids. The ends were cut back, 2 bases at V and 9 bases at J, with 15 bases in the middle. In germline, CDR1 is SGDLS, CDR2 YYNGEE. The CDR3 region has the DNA TGTGCCAGCAGCGTGACAGGCTCCTCTGGTGAGCAGTTCTTC. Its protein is CASSVTGSSGEQFF.

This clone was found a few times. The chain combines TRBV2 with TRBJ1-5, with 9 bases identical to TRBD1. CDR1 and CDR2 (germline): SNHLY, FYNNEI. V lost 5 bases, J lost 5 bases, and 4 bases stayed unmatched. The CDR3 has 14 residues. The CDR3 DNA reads TGTGCCAGCAGTTCCGACAGGGGGGATCAGCCCCAGCATTTT. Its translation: CASSSDRGDQPQHF.

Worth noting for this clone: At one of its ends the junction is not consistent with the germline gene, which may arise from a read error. DNA for the CDR3: TGTGCTAGCAGCTTAGTACTAGCGGGAGGTGAGCAGTTCTTC. It yields the protein CASSLVLAGGEQFF. This sequence joins TRBV7-7 and TRBJ2-1; TRBD2 matches 12 bases. Germline CDR1 SSHAT, CDR2 FNYEAQ (reference sequence). The CDR3 length is 14 residues.

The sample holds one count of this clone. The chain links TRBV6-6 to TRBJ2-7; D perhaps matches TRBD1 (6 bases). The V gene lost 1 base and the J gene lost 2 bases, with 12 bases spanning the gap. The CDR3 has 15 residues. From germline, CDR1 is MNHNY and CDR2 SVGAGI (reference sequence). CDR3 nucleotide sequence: TGTGCCAGCAGTTACTACTCAGGGGCGGCCTACGAGCAGTACTTC. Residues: CASSYYSGAAYEQYF.

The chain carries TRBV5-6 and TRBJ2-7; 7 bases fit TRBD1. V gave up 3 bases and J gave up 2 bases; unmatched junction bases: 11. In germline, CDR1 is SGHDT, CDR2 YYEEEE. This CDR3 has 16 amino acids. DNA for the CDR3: TGTGCCAGCAGCTCAGGGCAGGGGGTATTGGCCTACGAGCAGTACTTC. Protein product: CASSSGQGVLAYEQYF. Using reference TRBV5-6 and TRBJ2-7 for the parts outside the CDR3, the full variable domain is DAGVTQSPTHLIKTRGQQVTLRCSPKSGHDTVSWYQQALGQGPQFIFQYYEEEERQRGNFPDRFSGHQFPNYSSELNVNALLLGDSALYLCASSSGQGVLAYEQYFGPGTRLTVT.

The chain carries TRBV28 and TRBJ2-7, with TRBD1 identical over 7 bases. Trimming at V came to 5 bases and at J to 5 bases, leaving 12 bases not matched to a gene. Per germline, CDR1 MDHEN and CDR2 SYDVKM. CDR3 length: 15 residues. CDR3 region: CASSLGGAGDNEQYF. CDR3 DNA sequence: TGTGCCAGCAGTCTAGGGGGCGCAGGGGACAACGAGCAGTACTTC.

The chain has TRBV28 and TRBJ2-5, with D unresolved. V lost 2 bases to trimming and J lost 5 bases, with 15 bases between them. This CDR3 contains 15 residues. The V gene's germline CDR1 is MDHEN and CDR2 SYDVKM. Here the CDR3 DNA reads TGTGCCAGCAGTTTAGTTCTTACTAACTTGGAGACCCAGTACTTC. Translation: CASSLVLTNLETQYF.

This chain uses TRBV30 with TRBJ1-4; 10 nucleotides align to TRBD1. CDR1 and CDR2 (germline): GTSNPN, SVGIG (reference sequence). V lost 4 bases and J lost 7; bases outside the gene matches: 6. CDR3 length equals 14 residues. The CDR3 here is CAWNKGQGGEKLFF. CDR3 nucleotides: TGTGCCTGGAATAAAGGACAGGGGGGTGAAAAACTGTTTTTT.

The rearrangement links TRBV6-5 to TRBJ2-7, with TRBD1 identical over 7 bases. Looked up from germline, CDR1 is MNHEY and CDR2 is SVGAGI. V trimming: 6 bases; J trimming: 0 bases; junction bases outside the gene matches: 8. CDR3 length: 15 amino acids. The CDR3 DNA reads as TGTGCCAGCAGATACCGCCGGGACAGCTCCTACGAGCAGTACTTC. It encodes CASRYRRDSSYEQYF.

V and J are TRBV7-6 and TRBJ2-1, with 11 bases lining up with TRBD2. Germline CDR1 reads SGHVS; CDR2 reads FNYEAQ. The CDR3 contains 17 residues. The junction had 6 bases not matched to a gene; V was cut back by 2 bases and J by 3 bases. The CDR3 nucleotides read TGTGCCAGCAGCTTATCGACTAGCGGGAACGTCTACAATGAGCAGTTCTTC. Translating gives CASSLSTSGNVYNEQFF.

DNA of the CDR3: TGTGCCAGCAGTTACTCGGGGGGAAGAACCTACGAGCAGTACTTC. It yields the protein CASSYSGGRTYEQYF. The rearrangement uses TRBV6-5 and TRBJ2-7; D perhaps matches TRBD2 (6 bases). CDR3 length: 15 residues. The V gene lost 0 bases and the J gene lost 2 bases, with 11 bases spanning the gap. In germline, CDR1 is MNHEY, CDR2 SVGAGI.

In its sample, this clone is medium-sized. CDR3 protein: CASSLGTPNGYTF. The DNA for the CDR3 is TGTGCCAGCAGCCTCGGGACACCGAATGGCTACACCTTC. The rearrangement joins TRBV11-2 to TRBJ1-2, with D possibly TRBD1 on 6 matching bases. CDR1 is SGHAT and CDR2 is FQNNGV in the germline V gene. Trimming took off 5 bases at V and 6 bases at J, with 13 bases between the two ends. The CDR3 has 13 residues.

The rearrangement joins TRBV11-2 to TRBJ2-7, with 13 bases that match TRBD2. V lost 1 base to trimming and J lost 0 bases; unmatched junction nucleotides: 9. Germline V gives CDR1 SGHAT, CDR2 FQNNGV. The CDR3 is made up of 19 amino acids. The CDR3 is CASSLVGLAGSGASYEQYF. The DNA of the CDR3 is TGTGCCAGCAGCTTAGTGGGACTAGCGGGGAGTGGGGCCTCCTACGAGCAGTACTTC.

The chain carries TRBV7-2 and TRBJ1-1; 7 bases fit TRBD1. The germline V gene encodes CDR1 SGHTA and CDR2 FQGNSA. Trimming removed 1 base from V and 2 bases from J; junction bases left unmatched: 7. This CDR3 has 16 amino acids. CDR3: CASSLEKGQQNTEAFF. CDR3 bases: TGTGCCAGCAGCTTAGAGAAGGGACAGCAAAACACTGAAGCTTTCTTT.

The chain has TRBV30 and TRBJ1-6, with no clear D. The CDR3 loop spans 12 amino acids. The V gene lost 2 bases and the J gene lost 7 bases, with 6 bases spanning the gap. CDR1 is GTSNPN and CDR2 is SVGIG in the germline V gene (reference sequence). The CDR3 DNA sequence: TGTGCCTGGAGTTACAGCAATTCACCCCTCCACTTT. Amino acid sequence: CAWSYSNSPLHF.

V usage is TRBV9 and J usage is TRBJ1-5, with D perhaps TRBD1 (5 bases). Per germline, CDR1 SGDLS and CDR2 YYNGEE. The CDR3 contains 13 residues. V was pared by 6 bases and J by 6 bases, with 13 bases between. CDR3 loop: CASNTWGGQPQHF. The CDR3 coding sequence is TGTGCCAGCAATACGTGGGGGGGTCAGCCCCAGCATTTT.

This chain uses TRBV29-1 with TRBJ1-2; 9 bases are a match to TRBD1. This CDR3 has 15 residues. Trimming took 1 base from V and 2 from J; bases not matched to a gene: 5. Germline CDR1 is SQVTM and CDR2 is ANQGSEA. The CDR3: CSVEVPGQGNYGYTF. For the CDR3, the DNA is TGCAGCGTTGAAGTCCCGGGACAGGGAAACTATGGCTACACCTTC.

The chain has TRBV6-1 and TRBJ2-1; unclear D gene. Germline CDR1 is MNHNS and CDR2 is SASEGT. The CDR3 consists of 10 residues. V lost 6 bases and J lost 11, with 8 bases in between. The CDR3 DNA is TGTGCCAGCAGCGGTTTACAGCAGTTCTTC. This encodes CASSGLQQFF.

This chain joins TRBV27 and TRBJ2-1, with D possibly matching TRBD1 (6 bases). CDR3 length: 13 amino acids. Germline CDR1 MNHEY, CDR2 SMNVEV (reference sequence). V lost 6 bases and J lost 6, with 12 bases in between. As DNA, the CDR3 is TGTGCCAGCAGCCTTATCAGGGGCAATGAGCAGTTCTTC. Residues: CASSLIRGNEQFF.